These T cell receptor beta chains were read from a single sample in a study of T-cell reconstitution after alpha-beta-depleted transplantation in children. TCRdb re-called the PCR reads through MiXCR, storing one row per CDR3 protein. The data hold approximately 800,000 distinct CDR3 sequences, with 16% observed a single time. The starting material was PBMCs, mostly from graft donor cells, obtained 360 days after TCRalphabeta/CD19-depleted stem cell transplant. These receptors were obtained from a male patient aged 10-17 years who had a stem cell transplant for acute lymphoblastic leukemia, so the T cells may come from the graft donor. Each CDR3 is given with its conserved first and last residue. The D gene is left open where the match is weak. Part of the rows lack a size; the others show once, few, many or a class for expanded clones.

D	V	size	J	DNA	CDR3
TRBD1	TRBV11-2	many	TRBJ2-7	TGTGCCAGCAGCTCGGACAGGGGAGGCGAGCAGTACTTC	CASSSDRGGEQYF
TRBD2	TRBV12-3/TRBV12-4	many	TRBJ2-7	TGTGCCAGCAGTCCGACTAGCGGGCTATCCAGGGAGTACTTC	CASSPTSGLSREYF
NA	TRBV29-1	NA	TRBJ1-2	TGCAGCGTTGCCCGGGAGTATGGCTACACCTTC	CSVAREYGYTF
NA	TRBV21-1	NA	TRBJ1-2	TGTGCCAGCAGCAAAGCCAACCCTGGACAACTAAACGACTATGGCTACACCTTC	CASSKANPGQLNDYGYTF
NA	TRBV9	NA	TRBJ2-7	TGTGCCAGCAGCGTAGCGGCAGATTACGAGCAGTACTTC	CASSVAADYEQYF
TRBD1	TRBV27	few	TRBJ1-1	TGTGCCAGTCGGGACAGGGTAAGGAACACTGAAGCTTTCTTT	CASRDRVRNTEAFF
NA	TRBV9	few	TRBJ2-1	TGTGCCAGCAGCGTAGGGGGCACTGAGCAGTTCTTC	CASSVGGTEQFF
NA	TRBV9	NA	TRBJ2-2	TGTGCCAGCAGCCCGGGGACGGTCACCGGGGAGCTGTTTTTT	CASSPGTVTGELFF
NA	TRBV7-9	NA	TRBJ1-5	TGTGCCAGCAGCGAGAGGTATCAGCCCCAGCATTTT	CASSERYQPQHF
TRBD2	TRBV20-1	NA	TRBJ2-3	TGCAGTGCTAGAGATCTCGCGGGAGTGACAGATACGCAGTATTTT	CSARDLAGVTDTQYF
NA	TRBV3-1	many	TRBJ1-1	TGTGCCAGCAGCCAACTGAAGAACACTGAAGCTTTCTTT	CASSQLKNTEAFF
NA	TRBV28	few	TRBJ2-7	TGTGCCAGCAGTGTCGGGCTAGGGGCCTACGAGCAGTACTTC	CASSVGLGAYEQYF
TRBD1	TRBV29-1	few	TRBJ1-1	TGCAGCGTTTCGACAGGGCTGAACACTGAAGCTTTCTTT	CSVSTGLNTEAFF
NA	TRBV2	few	TRBJ2-3	TGTGCCAGCAGTCAAAACGCGGTTAGGGGGGCGCATCAAGATACGCAGTATTTT	CASSQNAVRGAHQDTQYF
TRBD1	TRBV29-1	once	TRBJ2-7	TGCAGCGGCGTGGGACAGAACTCCTACGAGCAGTACTTC	CSGVGQNSYEQYF
TRBD1	TRBV29-1	NA	TRBJ2-7	TGCAGCGTTGACAAGAGGGGACAGGGGAGGTACGAGCAGTACTTC	CSVDKRGQGRYEQYF
NA	TRBV1	few	TRBJ2-3	TGCACCAGCAGCGACTTGACTAGCGGCAGCACAGATACGCAGTATTTT	CTSSDLTSGSTDTQYF
NA	TRBV7-7	few	TRBJ1-5	TGTGCCAGCAGCTTAGAACAAGTTAATAGCAATCAGCCCCAGCATTTT	CASSLEQVNSNQPQHF
TRBD1	TRBV7-2	NA	TRBJ2-7	TGTGCCAGCAGCTTTCCGGGACAGGGGGCGCGCTACGAGCAGTACTTC	CASSFPGQGARYEQYF
NA	TRBV29-1	many	TRBJ2-3	TGCAGCGGGAGAGACAGGCCCCCCACAGATACGCAGTATTTT	CSGRDRPPTDTQYF
NA	TRBV21-1	few	TRBJ1-5	TGTGCCAGCACCACTAAGACAGGGTTATATCAGCCCCAGCATTTT	CASTTKTGLYQPQHF
TRBD2	TRBV7-8	NA	TRBJ2-1	TGTGCCAGCAGCTTAGTCCCCAGCGGGAGCTCCTACAATGAGCAGTTCTTC	CASSLVPSGSSYNEQFF
TRBD2	TRBV5-1	few	TRBJ2-1	TGCGCCAGCAGCATCCGGTGGTTGGCGGGAGGATGGTACAATGAGCAGTTCTTC	CASSIRWLAGGWYNEQFF
TRBD2	TRBV3-1	NA	TRBJ2-7	TGTGCCAGCAGCCCTCGTAGCGGGAGGGGCGAGCAGTACTTC	CASSPRSGRGEQYF
TRBD2	TRBV20-1	few	TRBJ2-7	TGCAGTGCTAGGAGGGAGGGGAGGGGATCCTACGAGCAGTACTTC	CSARREGRGSYEQYF
TRBD1	TRBV29-1	few	TRBJ2-4	TGCAGCGTCCGACAGGGGGAAAACATTCAGTACTTC	CSVRQGENIQYF
TRBD2	TRBV20-1	NA	TRBJ2-3	TGCAGTGCCCCCCTGGGGGGACTAGCCTTATTTACTAGCACAGATACGCAGTATTTT	CSAPLGGLALFTSTDTQYF
NA	TRBV12-3/TRBV12-4	NA	TRBJ1-1	TGTGCCAGCACCGAGGTTACCATGAACACTGAAGCTTTCTTT	CASTEVTMNTEAFF
TRBD2	TRBV10-2	few	TRBJ2-1	TGCGCCAGCAGAGCGGGACTAGCGTTTCCCTCCTACAATGAGCAGTTCTTC	CASRAGLAFPSYNEQFF
NA	TRBV3-1	few	TRBJ2-1	TGTGCCAGCAGCCAGGAGGGACTTCCCCTCTACAATGAGCAGTTCTTC	CASSQEGLPLYNEQFF
TRBD1	TRBV20-1	NA	TRBJ2-7	TGCAGTGCCAAGAACACAGGGGGCCTTGACAATGAGCAGTACTTC	CSAKNTGGLDNEQYF
TRBD1	TRBV20-1	NA	TRBJ1-5	TGCAGTGCTATTAGGGGGCTCCATCGCAATCAGCCCCAGCATTTT	CSAIRGLHRNQPQHF
NA	TRBV5-1	many	TRBJ1-4	TGCGCCAGCAGCTTGGGGGTGCCTAATGAAAAACTGTTTTTT	CASSLGVPNEKLFF
TRBD2	TRBV7-2	many	TRBJ2-1	TGTGCCAGCAGCTTACTGGGACTAGCCTACAATGAGCAGTTCTTC	CASSLLGLAYNEQFF
NA	TRBV28	NA	TRBJ2-7	TGTGCCAGCAGTTTAGGGGTGGTCCACGAGCAGTACTTC	CASSLGVVHEQYF
NA	TRBV27	NA	TRBJ1-2	TGTGCCAGCAGCCACCAACAGCCTATCTATGGCTACACCTTC	CASSHQQPIYGYTF
NA	TRBV15	few	TRBJ2-7	TGTGCCACCAGCAGAGGGCTCGATCGCGAGCAGTACTTC	CATSRGLDREQYF
TRBD2	TRBV20-1	NA	TRBJ2-1	TGCAGTGCAGGGACTAGCGGGAGTAACAATGAGCAGTTCTTC	CSAGTSGSNNEQFF
TRBD1	TRBV6-5	once	TRBJ2-7	TGTGCCAGCAGTTTCGGACAGGATTCCTACGAGCAGTACTTC	CASSFGQDSYEQYF
TRBD2	TRBV7-6	once	TRBJ2-3	TGTGCCAGCAGTAATCTAGCGGGACTCACAGATACGCAGTATTTT	CASSNLAGLTDTQYF
NA	TRBV12-3/TRBV12-4	few	TRBJ1-2	TGTGCCAGCAGTTTAAGCGTGGGGGGCTACACCTTC	CASSLSVGGYTF
NA	TRBV11-2	many	TRBJ2-5	TGTGCCAGCAGCTCCACAGAGACCCAGTACTTC	CASSSTETQYF
NA	TRBV20-1	NA	TRBJ1-2	TGCAGTGCTAGAGGTACCCGACAGAACTATGGCTACACCTTC	CSARGTRQNYGYTF
TRBD1	TRBV29-1	few	TRBJ2-1	TGCAGCGTCCAAGGGGGGGACAGGGGCTCCTACAATGAGCAGTTCTTC	CSVQGGDRGSYNEQFF
NA	TRBV3-1	NA	TRBJ1-4	TGTGCCAGCAGCCGCCTAAAGGACAGACCTCGAAAACTGTTTTTT	CASSRLKDRPRKLFF
NA	TRBV15	few	TRBJ2-7	TGTGCCACCAGCAGAGATGTCAGTTCAGCCGGGACTCGCTACGAGCAGTACTTC	CATSRDVSSAGTRYEQYF
TRBD1	TRBV3-1	NA	TRBJ1-2	TGTGCCAGCAGCCAAGAATCGGCAGGGGGATATGGCTACACCTTC	CASSQESAGGYGYTF
TRBD1	TRBV5-6	NA	TRBJ2-7	TGTGCCAGCAGCTTGGCCCTGACAGGGGGCTACCCCTACGAGCAGTACTTC	CASSLALTGGYPYEQYF
NA	TRBV27	many	TRBJ1-1	TGTGCCAGCAGTTTATGGGCCAGCACTGAAGCTTTCTTT	CASSLWASTEAFF
NA	TRBV15	NA	TRBJ2-1	TGTGCCACCAGGCAACCAGGTATCTACAATGAGCAGTTCTTC	CATRQPGIYNEQFF
NA	TRBV4-2	few	TRBJ2-1	TGTGCCAGCAGCCAAGATGGAAGCAGGAATTCCTACAATGAGCAGTTCTTC	CASSQDGSRNSYNEQFF